The 9 T cell receptor beta chains below all came from one sample that was sequenced in a study of beta chain features in type 1 diabetes. These TCRs are of unknown antigen specificity. Whole-study results and caveats: Moderately but significantly shorter TCRB CDR3s were found in Type 1 diabetes patients in all four CD4+ subsets.

Reverse transcription of all isolated RNA meant that expressed TCRB transcripts were sequenced. Clones were read by immunoSEQ multiplex PCR, and TCRdb kept only the in-frame ones, dropping some. The data hold about 240,000 clones, with 11% to 15% observed a single time. Sequencing was performed on naive CD4+ T cells from blood. These receptors came from a man younger than 40 with type 1 diabetes.

This clone has more than one count but fewer than ten. This sequence joins TRBV7-2 and TRBJ1-1, with 7 bases fitting TRBD1. After removal of 0 bases from V and 2 bases from J, the junction contained 6 bases not matched to a gene. Germline lookup yields CDR1 SGHTA and CDR2 FQGNSA. CDR3 size: 16 residues. The CDR3 is CASSLAGIGGNTEAFF. CDR3 coding DNA: TGTGCCAGCAGCTTAGCCGGAATAGGGGGCAACACTGAAGCTTTCTTT. Full variable domain (outside the CDR3, taken from reference TRBV7-2 and TRBJ1-1): GAGVSQSPSNKVTEKGKDVELRCDPISGHTALYWYRQSLGQGLEFLIYFQGNSAPDKSGLPSDRFSAERTGGSVSTLTIQRTQQEDSAVYLCASSLAGIGGNTEAFFGQGTRLTVV.

V and J are TRBV6-5 and TRBJ1-4; D is perhaps TRBD1 (6 bases). This CDR3 is 15 amino acids long. CDR1 MNHEY and CDR2 SVGAGI come from the germline V gene. Trimming left V 6 bases short and J 5 bases short, with 16 bases between. CDR3 amino acids: CASRPRQELNEKLFF. The DNA of the CDR3 is TGTGCCAGCAGGCCTAGACAGGAATTAAATGAAAAACTGTTTTTT.

This chain uses TRBV9 with TRBJ2-2, with 13 bases aligning to TRBD2. CDR1 SGDLS and CDR2 YYNGEE come from the germline V gene. The ends lost 3 bases at V and 5 bases at J; junction bases unmatched: 7. The CDR3 totals 17 residues. CDR3 amino acids: CASSAPGLAGSTGELFF. CDR3 sequence (DNA): TGTGCCAGCAGCGCGCCGGGACTAGCGGGGAGTACCGGGGAGCTGTTTTTT.

This clone was recorded a few times. J is TRBJ2-2 and V is TRBV18; the D gene is possibly TRBD2 (6 bases). The CDR3 has 16 amino acids. Trimming took off 1 base at V and 3 bases at J, with 12 bases between the two ends. CDR1 is KGHSH and CDR2 is LQKENI in the germline V gene. The CDR3 reads CASSPRLPGDTGELFF. CDR3 bases: TGTGCCAGCTCACCACGTCTCCCGGGGGACACCGGGGAGCTGTTTTTT.

V is TRBV6-5 and J is TRBJ2-7, with 8 nucleotides matching TRBD2. The CDR3 spans 15 residues. Trimming took 2 bases from V and 0 from J; bases not matched to a gene: 3. Germline V gene data show CDR1 as MNHEY and CDR2 as SVGAGI. CDR3 DNA sequence: TGTGCCAGCAGTTACCTCGCGGGGGGCTCCTACGAGCAGTACTTC. Its translation: CASSYLAGGSYEQYF.

The sample holds a few counts of this clone. The genes are TRBV7-9 and TRBJ2-2, with a tentative D call TRBD1 (6 bases). The V end was cut by 6 bases, the J end by 4 bases, with 18 bases between. CDR1 SEHNR and CDR2 FQNEAQ come from the germline V gene (reference sequence). There are 16 residues in the CDR3. For the CDR3, the DNA is TGTGCCAGCAGATCCTGGATGGGGGCTGGCACCGGGGAGCTGTTTTTT. Residues: CASRSWMGAGTGELFF.

This chain connects TRBV29-1 to TRBJ2-7, with 7 bases lining up with TRBD2. Germline trimming cut 4 bases from V and 2 bases from J; bases unmatched to any gene: 11. Germline lookup yields CDR1 SQVTM and CDR2 ANQGSEA. The CDR3 covers 15 residues. The DNA for the CDR3 is TGCAGCGTTGGGTCCCGCCCGGGAGGAACCTACGAGCAGTACTTC. Its protein is CSVGSRPGGTYEQYF.

This clone turned up a few times. The rearrangement uses TRBV10-3 and TRBJ2-7, with 7 bases fitting TRBD1. The CDR3 has 14 amino acids. V gave up 2 bases and J gave up 0 bases; unmatched junction bases: 1. CDR1 ENHRY and CDR2 SYGVKD come from the germline V gene. The CDR3 DNA is TGTGCCATCAGTGAGGCAGGGGGCTCCTACGAGCAGTACTTC. This encodes CAISEAGGSYEQYF.

The chain links TRBV4-1 to TRBJ2-3; 7 nucleotides line up with TRBD2. Germline V gene data show CDR1 as MGHRA and CDR2 as YSYEKL. Unmatched junction bases numbered 4, after V lost 2 bases and J lost 2 bases. The CDR3 runs 15 residues. The CDR3 region has the DNA TGCGCCAGCAGCCAATGGGGAGGGCTCACAGATACGCAGTATTTT. This gives the protein CASSQWGGLTDTQYF.